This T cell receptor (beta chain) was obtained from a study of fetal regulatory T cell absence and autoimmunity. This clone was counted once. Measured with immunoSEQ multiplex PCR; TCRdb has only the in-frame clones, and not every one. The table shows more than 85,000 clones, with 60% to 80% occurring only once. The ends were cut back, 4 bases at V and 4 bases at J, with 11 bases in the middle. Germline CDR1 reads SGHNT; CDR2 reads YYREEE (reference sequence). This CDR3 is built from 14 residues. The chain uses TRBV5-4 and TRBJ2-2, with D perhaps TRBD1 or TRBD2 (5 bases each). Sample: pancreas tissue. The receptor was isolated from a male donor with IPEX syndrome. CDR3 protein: CASSARDGTGELFF. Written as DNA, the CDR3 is TGTGCCAGCAGCGCCCGGGACGGCACCGGGGAGCTGTTTTTT.